These 17 T cell receptor beta chains were all obtained from the same sample, sequenced in a study of CD8+ T cells in alopecia areata. Markers used for sorting pooled cutaneous lymph node cells were CD4, CD8alpha, NKG2D, NKG2ACE and others. cDNA reverse transcribed from extracted RNA served as the sequencing template. Libraries were prepared by immunoSEQ multiplex PCR; TCRdb keeps only in-frame clonotypes and omits some of them. This sample shows 200,000 to 300,000 clones and no singletons; 1.2% rests with the ten largest. Sequencing used CD4+ T cells sorted from a lymph node. These receptors all stem from a C3H/HeJ mouse with alopecia areata. The strain's MHC: H2-k.

Points on this clone: The genes and germline here are from mouse. The read falls 4 residues short of the CDR3 end, and the missing part is taken from the germline J gene. Within the sample, other DNA sequences also encode this same CDR3. The chain combines TRBV13-3 with TRBJ1-2, with D perhaps matching TRBD1 (5 bases). The V gene lost 5 bases and the J gene lost 0 bases, with 11 bases spanning the gap. The germline gives CDR1 NNHDY, CDR2 SYVADS. The CDR3 is made up of 14 amino acids. The chain's CDR3 is CASSEQGANSDYTF. CDR3 DNA (partial): TGTGCCAGCAGCGAGCAGGGAGCAAACTCC.

This clone was seen only a few times. Genes and germline are mouse. The CDR3 loop is CASSGTYNQDTQYF. Partial CDR3 DNA: TGTGCCAGCAGTGGGACATATAACCAAGAC. The chain couples TRBV19 to TRBJ2-5, with a possible D match to TRBD1 (6 bases). The read comes to an end 4 residues before the CDR3 does, leaving the germline J gene to fill in the end. Looked up from germline, CDR1 is FNHDT and CDR2 is SITEND (reference sequence). Trimming left V 4 bases short and J 0 bases short, with 9 bases between. The CDR3 sequence is 14 residues long. Full variable domain (outside the CDR3, taken from reference TRBV19 and TRBJ2-5): GGIITQTPKFLIGQEGQKLTLKCQQNFNHDTMYWYRQDSGKGLRLIYYSITENDLQKGDLSEGYDASREKKSSFSLTVTSAQKNEMAVFLCASSGTYNQDTQYFGPGTRLLVL.

As concerns this clone: Mouse gene names apply. The CDR3 bases that were read are TGTGCTAGCAGTAGATGGGACAAAAAC. It translates to CASSRWDKN. Given in full, the CDR3 is CASSRWDKNTLYF. The chain employs TRBV17 and TRBJ2-4, with a possible D match to TRBD1 (6 bases). The read halts 4 residues ahead of the CDR3 end, with the missing end drawn from the germline J gene. CDR3 length: 13 amino acids. Germline-derived CDR1 and CDR2 are MNHDT and YYDKIL.

This clone has more than one count but fewer than ten. These gene names are mouse names. The read terminates 4 residues ahead of where the CDR3 ends, so the germline J gene completes it. J is TRBJ2-1 and V is TRBV19, with 7 bases matching TRBD1. Germline assignment: CDR1 FNHDT and CDR2 SITEND (reference sequence). The CDR3 runs to 14 residues. With 2 bases clipped from V and 3 bases from J, the junction kept 2 bases outside the gene matches. The DNA read from the CDR3 is TGTGCCAGCAGTATGCGACAGGGCTATGCT. Translation: CASSMRQGYA. The entire CDR3 sequence reads CASSMRQGYAEQFF.

This clone was counted only a few times. Genes and germline are mouse. CDR3 bases read: TGTGCCAGCAGTGCGGACTGGGGGGGTCAAGAC. Translating gives CASSADWGGQD. The entire CDR3 protein is CASSADWGGQDTQYF. The chain couples TRBV19 to TRBJ2-5, with TRBD2 matching 12 bases. The read halts 4 residues ahead of the CDR3 end, with the missing end drawn from the germline J gene. The CDR3 sequence is 15 residues long. The trim removed 4 bases at V and 3 bases at J, leaving 3 bases unmatched. Per germline, CDR1 FNHDT and CDR2 SITEND (reference sequence).

This clone appeared a few times. These gene names are mouse names. The read finishes 4 residues shy of the CDR3 end, and the germline J gene is used to complete it. Distinct nucleotide sequences in the sample also encode this CDR3. V gene TRBV13-1 combines with J gene TRBJ2-1; 9 bases line up with TRBD2. Germline loops: CDR1 NSHNY, CDR2 SYGAGN. The CDR3 consists of 15 residues. V lost 5 bases to trimming and J lost 1 base; unmatched junction nucleotides: 4. CDR3 sequence: CASSAGLGNYAEQFF. The DNA read from the CDR3 is TGTGCCAGCAGCGCCGGACTGGGGAACTATGCT.

With regard to this clone: Mouse names are used for the genes. The read is 4 residues too short to cover the CDR3 end, so that end is filled in from the germline J gene. J is TRBJ2-2 and V is TRBV13-1, with 7 bases matching TRBD2. V lost 3 bases to trimming and J lost 0 bases; unmatched junction nucleotides: 2. The CDR3 has 15 amino acids. The V gene's germline CDR1 is NSHNY and CDR2 SYGAGN. CDR3 DNA (partial): TGTGCCAGCAGTGCCCTGGGGGCAAACACCGGG. Amino acids: CASSALGANTG. From start to end, the CDR3 is CASSALGANTGQLYF.

This clone turned up a few times. This may be a read error: a much more frequent sequence differs by one nucleotide. Gene names are mouse gene names. The CDR3 end lies 4 residues beyond the end of the read and is filled in from the germline J gene. The same CDR3 can be traced to other DNA sequences in this sample. This chain links TRBV19 with TRBJ2-7, with TRBD2 identical over 10 bases. Germline values: CDR1 FNHDT, CDR2 SITEND (reference sequence). The CDR3 consists of 13 residues. The CDR3 bases that were read are TGTGCCAGCAGTCCGACTGGGGGGTAT. Translating gives CASSPTGGY. The complete CDR3 sequence is CASSPTGGYEQYF.

This clone was counted a few times. Gene names and germline refer to mouse. The read ends 4 residues early relative to the CDR3; the germline J gene fills the gap. V gene TRBV19 combines with J gene TRBJ2-4, with 7 nucleotides matching TRBD1. This CDR3 is built from 14 residues. Trimming removed 3 bases from V and 0 bases from J; junction bases left unmatched: 1. Germline V gives CDR1 FNHDT, CDR2 SITEND (reference sequence). CDR3 amino acids: CASSKGQSQNTLYF. The part of the CDR3 DNA that was read is TGTGCCAGCAGTAAGGGACAGAGTCAAAAC.

Of note for this clone: Gene names follow the mouse nomenclature. The read stops 3 residues short of the end of the CDR3; the missing end is completed from the germline J gene. The chain employs TRBV19 and TRBJ1-6; D might be TRBD1 (5 bases). TRBJ1-6 is an ORF; its function is uncertain. V lost 4 bases to trimming and J lost 6 bases, with 11 bases between them. Germline CDR1 FNHDT, CDR2 SITEND (reference sequence). CDR3 length: 14 amino acids. The CDR3 loop reads CASSLPGSNSPLYF. The sequenced part of the CDR3 DNA is TGTGCCAGCAGTTTACCAGGGAGTAATTCGCCC.

Notes on this clone: Here the gene names and germline are mouse. The sequenced CDR3 bases are TGTGCCAGCAGCGTAAACAGGGTGCCTAATTCGCCC. Its protein is CASSVNRVPNSP. The whole CDR3 is CASSVNRVPNSPLYF. The J gene is TRBJ1-6, the V gene TRBV13-1; a possible D gene is TRBD1 (6 bases). The read ends 3 residues shy of where the CDR3 ends; the end is completed using the germline J gene. TRBJ1-6 is an ORF, with its function uncertain. The V and J ends lost 5 bases and 6 bases respectively, with 15 bases between them. From germline, CDR1 is NSHNY and CDR2 SYGAGN. The length of the CDR3 is 15 residues.

Points on this clone: Germline and genes here are mouse. The CDR3 is cut off 4 residues early in the read; its end comes from the germline J gene. This specimen includes other DNA sequences encoding the same CDR3. V gene TRBV1 combines with J gene TRBJ1-1, with 8 positions matching TRBD1. J gave up 1 base and V 3 bases, and 4 bases lay outside the gene matches. Germline CDR1 reads NSQYPW; CDR2 reads LRSPGD (reference sequence). CDR3 size: 15 residues. The CDR3 bases that were read are TGCACCTGCAGTGCTCGGACAGGGATAAACACA. This sequence encodes CTCSARTGINT. The whole CDR3 sequence reads CTCSARTGINTEVFF.

As to this clone: Mouse names are used for the genes. The sequenced fragment ends 4 residues before the CDR3 boundary, so the rest is inferred from the germline J gene. The rearrangement links TRBV13-1 to TRBJ2-1; 7 bases map to TRBD2. V shed 1 base, J shed 6 bases, and the junction held 7 bases outside the gene matches. The CDR3 covers 15 residues. Germline values: CDR1 NSHNY, CDR2 SYGAGN. CDR3 loop: CASSDKGWGFAEQFF. The sequenced CDR3 bases are TGTGCCAGCAGTGATAAAGGCTGGGGGTTTGCT.

This clone was counted between two and nine times. Gene names follow the mouse nomenclature. The CDR3 extends 4 residues past the end of the read, so its final part is completed from the germline J gene. The sample holds other DNA sequences that translate to the same CDR3. The gene calls are TRBV13-3 and TRBJ2-3; 13 nucleotides line up with TRBD2. Germline V lookup: CDR1 NNHDY, CDR2 SYVADS. V shed 5 bases and J 1 base; nucleotides not matched to a gene: 4. The CDR3 spans 16 residues. The CDR3: CASRDWGGAGAETLYF. The covered CDR3 bases are TGTGCCAGCAGGGACTGGGGGGGCGCGGGTGCAGAA.

This clone came up a few times. Gene names denote mouse genes. The read ends 4 residues early relative to the CDR3; the germline J gene fills the gap. Other DNA sequences in the same sample also yield this CDR3. V is TRBV1 and J is TRBJ2-3, with D maybe TRBD2 (6 bases). Germline V lookup: CDR1 NSQYPW, CDR2 LRSPGD (reference sequence). CDR3 length: 16 residues. V was cut by 0 bases and J by 0 bases, with 10 bases left in between. CDR3 DNA (partial): TGCACCTGCAGTGCAGACTGGGGTCCTAGTGCAGAA. Translating gives CTCSADWGPSAE. The full CDR3 protein is CTCSADWGPSAETLYF.

This clone has only a few counts. Any gene name here is a mouse gene name. The observed sequence ends 4 residues before the CDR3 terminus, with the missing tail filled in from the germline J gene. The rearrangement joins TRBV13-3 to TRBJ2-7, with TRBD2 matching 12 bases. CDR1 is NNHDY and CDR2 is SYVADS in the germline V gene. Trimming took 2 bases from V and 2 from J; bases not matched to a gene: 5. The CDR3 contains 16 residues. CDR3 region: CASSELRDWGAYEQYF. The sequenced part of the CDR3 DNA is TGTGCCAGCAGTGAGCTCCGGGACTGGGGGGCCTAT.

At least ten counts were recorded for this clone. Gene names denote mouse genes. The read terminates 4 residues before the CDR3 end, so the remaining end is supplied by the germline J gene. The chain joins TRBV17 to TRBJ2-1; a weak D match, TRBD1 (6 bases). The V gene's germline CDR1 is MNHDT and CDR2 YYDKIL. The CDR3 has 15 residues. Trimming left V 4 bases short and J 1 base short, with 11 bases between. The part of the CDR3 DNA that was read is TGTGCTAGCAGTACCGCACAGGGAAACTATGCT. This codes for CASSTAQGNYA. In full, the CDR3 reads CASSTAQGNYAEQFF.